These 31 T cell receptor beta chains were sequenced from one sample in a study of blood T cell repertoires in COVID-19. Libraries were prepared by immunoSEQ multiplex PCR; TCRdb keeps only in-frame clonotypes and omits some of them. The sample has hundreds of thousands of clones; 85% to 90% are singletons. Material for sequencing was PBMCs or T cells enriched from blood (not recorded which). These receptors all come from a man aged 30-40 years who had recovered from COVID-19.

This clone is a singleton in its sample. This chain uses TRBV25-1 with TRBJ2-2; 8 positions match TRBD1. V lost 3 bases and J lost 3; bases outside the gene matches: 3. This CDR3 has 15 amino acids. Per the germline V gene, CDR1 is MGHDK and CDR2 is SYGVNS. The CDR3 DNA follows: TGTGCCAGCAGTGAGCCGGACAGGGACACCGGGGAGCTGTTTTTT. Translating gives CASSEPDRDTGELFF.

The gene calls are TRBV18 and TRBJ2-7, with a possible D match to TRBD2 (6 bases). V was shortened by 3 bases and J by 2 bases, with 17 bases between the two germline ends. This CDR3 has 16 amino acids. CDR1 KGHSH and CDR2 LQKENI come from the germline V gene. In nucleotides, the CDR3 is TGTGCCAGCTCACCGGTAGGCGGGACTGACCCCTACGAGCAGTACTTC. Translating it yields CASSPVGGTDPYEQYF.

J is TRBJ2-5 and V is TRBV24-1, with 7 bases lining up with TRBD1. The germline V gene has CDR1 KGHDR and CDR2 SFDVKD. The V gene end was trimmed by 5 bases and the J gene end by 9 bases; junction bases not matched to a gene: 5. This CDR3 has 12 amino acids. CDR3 in amino acids: CATSGGGWAQYF. The CDR3 DNA is TGTGCCACCAGTGGAGGGGGCTGGGCCCAGTACTTC.

In this sample, this clone turned up once. A junction end diverges from the germline sequence, so it may reflect a read error. The V gene is TRBV12-3 or TRBV12-4, the J gene TRBJ2-6, with D tentatively TRBD1 (5 bases). This CDR3 comprises 13 residues. The CDR3 DNA reads TGTGCCAGCAGTTTAGGGGCCAGGGATCTGAGAACGTTC. Translation: CASSLGARDLRTF.

This chain links TRBV10-2 with TRBJ1-3, with D possibly matching TRBD1 (6 bases). V lost 8 bases to trimming and J lost 0 bases, with 17 bases between them. Germline lookup yields CDR1 WSHSY and CDR2 SAAADI. The CDR3 contains 16 residues. CDR3 DNA: TGCGCCAGCGGATACAGGGCTTCGAGCTCTGGAAACACCATATATTTT. Its translation is CASGYRASSSGNTIYF.

The genes are TRBV2 and TRBJ1-1; D gene uncertain. The CDR3 consists of 14 residues. Germline V CDR1 and CDR2: SNHLY, FYNNEI. The V and J ends lost 0 bases and 3 bases respectively, with 8 bases between them. CDR3 loop: CASSEAYGDTEAFF. The CDR3 DNA is TGTGCCAGCAGTGAAGCGTACGGGGACACTGAAGCTTTCTTT.

This chain uses TRBV27 with TRBJ1-1, with TRBD1 as a possible D gene (5 bases). V shed 2 bases and J shed 1 base, with 8 bases lying between them. This CDR3 region has 14 residues. Germline values: CDR1 MNHEY, CDR2 SMNVEV (reference sequence). The CDR3 sequence: CASSLTDTNTEAFF. As DNA, the CDR3 is TGTGCCAGCAGTTTAACGGACACGAACACTGAAGCTTTCTTT.

This clone was seen once. This rearrangement joins TRBV19 to TRBJ1-2, with TRBD1 as a possible D gene (6 bases). In germline, CDR1 is LNHDA, CDR2 SQIVND (reference sequence). V was cut by 10 bases and J by 4 bases, with 13 bases left in between. The CDR3 is 12 amino acids. The CDR3 sequence: CATRQDLYGYTF. CDR3 nucleotide sequence: TGTGCCACTCGACAGGACCTCTATGGCTACACCTTC.

The rearrangement links TRBV15 to TRBJ2-3; 11 bases are a match to TRBD2. The length of the CDR3 is 17 residues. The V segment lost 3 bases and the J segment 4 bases; nucleotides outside the gene matches: 9. CDR1 and CDR2 from the germline V gene are LNHNV and YYDKDF (reference sequence). DNA of the CDR3: TGTGCCACCAGCAGGAAAGCACTAGCGGGAGCCGCAGATACGCAGTATTTT. Translating it yields CATSRKALAGAADTQYF.

The chain links TRBV12-3 or TRBV12-4 to TRBJ2-7, with a tentative D call TRBD1 (6 bases). The CDR3 spans 12 residues. Trimming pared 3 bases from V and 5 bases from J, leaving 8 bases between. The CDR3: CASSFGGHEQYF. CDR3 in DNA: TGTGCCAGCAGTTTTGGGGGCCACGAGCAGTACTTC.

The gene calls are TRBV6-5 and TRBJ2-1; 10 bases match TRBD1. J was trimmed by 7 bases and V by 6 bases; bases with no gene match: 3. The CDR3 totals 13 residues. Germline assignment: CDR1 MNHEY and CDR2 SVGAGI. The CDR3 DNA follows: TGTGCCAGCAGCGGGACAGGGGAAAATGAGCAGTTCTTC. It encodes CASSGTGENEQFF.

The V call is TRBV28, the J call TRBJ1-1; 7 bases agree with TRBD1. The CDR3 length is 18 residues. V dropped 7 bases and J dropped 1; count of bases not matched to a gene: 18. From germline, CDR1 is MDHEN and CDR2 SYDVKM. The CDR3 here is CASTEEQNRGYRNTEAFF. In nucleotides, the CDR3 is TGTGCCAGCACCGAGGAGCAAAACAGGGGTTATCGGAACACTGAAGCTTTCTTT.

This sequence joins TRBV2 and TRBJ1-1; D is ambiguous. The V and J ends lost 6 bases and 7 bases respectively, with 15 bases between them. Germline V gene data show CDR1 as SNHLY and CDR2 as FYNNEI. This CDR3 spans 13 amino acids. This CDR3 reads CASSLDGYREAFF. DNA of the CDR3: TGTGCCAGCAGCTTAGACGGGTATCGTGAAGCTTTCTTT.

The V and J genes are TRBV7-3 and TRBJ2-7; tentative D call: TRBD1 (6 bases). V gave up 1 base and J gave up 0 bases, with 10 bases separating them. CDR3 length: 15 amino acids. The germline CDR1 and CDR2 sequences are SGHTA and FQGTGA. CDR3 sequence (DNA): TGTGCCAGCAGCTTAAGTCAGGGGCCCTCCTACGAGCAGTACTTC. This translates into CASSLSQGPSYEQYF.

The chain has TRBV7-9 and TRBJ1-5; TRBD1 agrees at 7 bases. The CDR3 is made up of 14 amino acids. With 2 bases clipped from V and 5 bases from J, the junction kept 3 bases outside the gene matches. The germline gives CDR1 SEHNR, CDR2 FQNEAQ (reference sequence). The CDR3, as DNA: TGTGCCAGCAGCTTAACAGGGGTCGATCAGCCCCAGCATTTT. Protein: CASSLTGVDQPQHF.

The V call is TRBV6-5, the J call TRBJ2-5; tentatively, D is TRBD2 (5 bases). The CDR3 contains 15 residues. The germline V and J ends were trimmed by 3 bases and 5 bases, with 16 bases remaining between them. Germline CDR1 and CDR2: MNHEY and SVGAGI. CDR3 protein: CASSYFVGEGETQYF. The CDR3 DNA is TGTGCCAGCAGTTATTTTGTGGGAGAGGGTGAGACCCAGTACTTC.

Note on this clone: The identical CDR3 is also encoded by other nucleotide sequences in the sample. The rearrangement uses TRBV6-5 and TRBJ2-7, with 7 bases identical to TRBD1. Germline V lookup: CDR1 MNHEY, CDR2 SVGAGI. This CDR3 is 14 amino acids long. After removal of 6 bases from V and 4 bases from J, the junction contained 9 bases not matched to a gene. As DNA, the CDR3 is TGTGCCAGCAGCTACCGGACAGGCGGTTACGAGCAGTACTTC. It translates to CASSYRTGGYEQYF.

The chain carries TRBV11-2 and TRBJ2-5, with 8 bases that match TRBD2. This CDR3 region has 18 residues. V lost 4 bases and J lost 5; bases outside the gene matches: 18. Germline V gene sequence: CDR1 SGHAT, CDR2 FQNNGV. The CDR3 sequence is CASSSRPSAGGLLETQYF. The CDR3 coding sequence is TGTGCCAGCAGCTCCCGGCCGAGTGCGGGAGGTCTGCTGGAGACCCAGTACTTC.

V gene TRBV28 combines with J gene TRBJ1-3; D not resolved. Trimming took off 9 bases at V and 0 bases at J, with 12 bases between the two ends. Germline V gene lookup returns CDR1 MDHEN and CDR2 SYDVKM. The length of the CDR3 is 14 residues. CDR3 DNA sequence: TGTGCCAGTGAACGCGGGAGCTCTGGAAACACCATATATTTT. Its translation: CASERGSSGNTIYF.

The rearrangement uses TRBV6-5 and TRBJ1-1; D call uncertain. This CDR3 contains 14 residues. V was pared by 5 bases and J by 6 bases, with 16 bases between. CDR1 and CDR2 from the germline V gene are MNHEY and SVGAGI. The CDR3 is CASSKRGFEAEAFF. CDR3 bases: TGTGCCAGCAGTAAGCGAGGGTTTGAGGCTGAAGCTTTCTTT.

The chain combines TRBV2 with TRBJ2-2, with a weak D call TRBD1 (5 bases). CDR3 size: 15 residues. CDR1 SNHLY and CDR2 FYNNEI come from the germline V gene. V was clipped by 1 base and J by 4 bases, with 10 bases between them. The CDR3, as DNA: TGTGCCAGCAGTGAAGACAGGATTCGCACCGGGGAGCTGTTTTTT. This codes for CASSEDRIRTGELFF.

This clone was seen only once. In nucleotides, the CDR3 is TGCGCCAGCAGCTGGGAGCCAGATACGCAGTATTTT. This encodes CASSWEPDTQYF. The chain couples TRBV5-1 to TRBJ2-3; TRBD2 might be the D (5 bases). The germline CDR1 and CDR2 sequences are SGHRS and YFSETQ. The CDR3 totals 12 residues. The ends were cut back, 3 bases at V and 4 bases at J, with 6 bases in the middle.

The rearrangement joins TRBV6-5 to TRBJ2-7; TRBD2 aligns across 8 bases. V gave up 0 bases and J gave up 7 bases; unmatched junction bases: 5. Per the germline V gene, CDR1 is MNHEY and CDR2 is SVGAGI. CDR3 size: 14 residues. This chain's CDR3 is CASSYSRLAQEQYF. The DNA for the CDR3 is TGTGCCAGCAGTTACTCGCGACTAGCGCAAGAGCAGTACTTC.

This sequence joins TRBV5-4 and TRBJ2-1; 7 bases align to TRBD1. The ends lost 2 bases at V and 9 bases at J; junction bases unmatched: 2. The CDR3 extends over 12 amino acids. Germline V gene sequence: CDR1 SGHNT, CDR2 YYREEE (reference sequence). CDR3 in amino acids: CASSFGTVEQFF. For the CDR3, the DNA is TGTGCCAGCAGCTTCGGGACAGTTGAGCAGTTCTTC.

V and J are TRBV6-1 and TRBJ2-2; possible D gene TRBD1, 5 bases. V lost 2 bases and J 7 bases, leaving 11 bases between the germline ends. From germline, CDR1 is MNHNS and CDR2 SASEGT. This CDR3 has 14 amino acids. CDR3 sequence reads: CASSEQGRDGELFF. The DNA of the CDR3 is TGTGCCAGCAGTGAACAGGGAAGGGACGGGGAGCTGTTTTTT.

Only one count was recorded for this clone. The chain has TRBV11-2 and TRBJ2-2, with TRBD2 matching over 13 bases. The CDR3 is 18 residues long. Germline CDR1 and CDR2: SGHAT and FQNNGV. V dropped 5 bases and J dropped 7; count of bases not matched to a gene: 13. This CDR3 is CASSRTTGTSGIIGELFF. Here the CDR3 DNA reads TGTGCCAGCAGCCGTACAACCGGGACTAGCGGGATAATCGGGGAGCTGTTTTTT. Full variable domain (rest looked up from reference TRBV11-2 and TRBJ2-2): EAGVAQSPRYKIIEKRQSVAFWCNPISGHATLYWYQQILGQGPKLLIQFQNNGVVDDSQLPKDRFSAERLKGVDSTLKIQPAKLEDSAVYLCASSRTTGTSGIIGELFFGEGSRLTVL.

The chain combines TRBV12-3 or TRBV12-4 with TRBJ2-1; 7 nucleotides match TRBD2. This CDR3 region has 13 residues. V gave up 8 bases and J gave up 8 bases; unmatched junction bases: 9. The CDR3 coding sequence is TGTGCCAGCCTTATTTCGGGAGGCTATGAGCAGTTCTTC. Translating it yields CASLISGGYEQFF.

This chain links TRBV28 with TRBJ2-1; 8 nucleotides agree with TRBD1. Losses at the gene ends were 6 bases for V and 5 bases for J; bases not matched to a gene: 15. Germline assignment: CDR1 MDHEN and CDR2 SYDVKM. The CDR3 covers 17 residues. CDR3 loop: CASRNQGAVIRHNEQFF. The CDR3 nucleotides are TGTGCCAGCAGGAATCAGGGGGCGGTGATTCGTCACAATGAGCAGTTCTTC. Combining the CDR3 with reference TRBV28 and TRBJ2-1 gives the whole variable domain DVKVTQSSRYLVKRTGEKVFLECVQDMDHENMFWYRQDPGLGLRLIYFSYDVKMKEKGDIPEGYSVSREKKERFSLILESASTNQTSMYLCASRNQGAVIRHNEQFFGPGTRLTVL.

The chain joins TRBV15 to TRBJ2-3; 12 bases align to TRBD2. This CDR3 region has 18 residues. V lost 5 bases, J lost 4 bases, and 13 bases stayed unmatched. Germline V gives CDR1 LNHNV, CDR2 YYDKDF (reference sequence). CDR3 nucleotides: TGTGCCACCAGCCTGAACCCTACGACTAGCGGGAGCTCAGATACGCAGTATTTT. Residues: CATSLNPTTSGSSDTQYF.

This clone has just a few counts. The V and J genes are TRBV6-1 and TRBJ2-7, with TRBD1 matching over 8 bases. Trimming at V came to 2 bases and at J to 6 bases, leaving 9 bases not matched to a gene. There are 15 residues in the CDR3. From germline, CDR1 is MNHNS and CDR2 SASEGT. This CDR3 reads CASSEWDRSLIEQYF. CDR3 bases: TGTGCCAGCAGTGAATGGGACAGGTCGCTAATCGAGCAGTACTTC.

The chain recombines TRBV7-9 with TRBJ2-3, with a tentative D call TRBD1 (5 bases). Germline CDR1 reads SEHNR; CDR2 reads FQNEAQ (reference sequence). This CDR3 contains 15 residues. V was cut by 5 bases and J by 2 bases, with 14 bases left in between. The CDR3: CASSQVTGNTDTQYF. The CDR3 DNA reads TGTGCCAGCAGCCAGGTCACAGGTAACACAGATACGCAGTATTTT.